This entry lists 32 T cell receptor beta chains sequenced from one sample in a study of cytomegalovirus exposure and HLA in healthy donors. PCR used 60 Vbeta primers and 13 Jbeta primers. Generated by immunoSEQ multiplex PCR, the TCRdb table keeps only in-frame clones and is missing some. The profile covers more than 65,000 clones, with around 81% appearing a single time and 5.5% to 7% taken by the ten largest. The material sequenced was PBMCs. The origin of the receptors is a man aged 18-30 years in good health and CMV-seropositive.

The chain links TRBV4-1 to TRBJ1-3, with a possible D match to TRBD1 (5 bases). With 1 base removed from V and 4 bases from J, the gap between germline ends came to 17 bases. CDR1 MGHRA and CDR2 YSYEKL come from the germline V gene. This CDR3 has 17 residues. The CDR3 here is CASSQVQYRQSGNTIYF. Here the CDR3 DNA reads TGCGCCAGCAGCCAAGTTCAATATCGACAGTCGGGAAACACCATATATTTT.

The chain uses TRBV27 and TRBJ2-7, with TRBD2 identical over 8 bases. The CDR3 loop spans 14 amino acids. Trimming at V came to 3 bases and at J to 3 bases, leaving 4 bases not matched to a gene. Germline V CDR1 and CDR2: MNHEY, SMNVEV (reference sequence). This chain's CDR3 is CASSFRTSSYEQYF. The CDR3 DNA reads TGTGCCAGCAGTTTCCGGACTAGCAGCTACGAGCAGTACTTC.

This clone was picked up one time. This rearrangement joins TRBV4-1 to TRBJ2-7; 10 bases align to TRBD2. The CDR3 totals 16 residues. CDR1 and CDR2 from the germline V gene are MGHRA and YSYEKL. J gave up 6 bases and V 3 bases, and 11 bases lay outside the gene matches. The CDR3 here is CASSQASGRAAGEQYF. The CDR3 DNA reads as TGCGCCAGCAGCCAGGCGAGCGGGAGGGCCGCAGGCGAGCAGTACTTC.

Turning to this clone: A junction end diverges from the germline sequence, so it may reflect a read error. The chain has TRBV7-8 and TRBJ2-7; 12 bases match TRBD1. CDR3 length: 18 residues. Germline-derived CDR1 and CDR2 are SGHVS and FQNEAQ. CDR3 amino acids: CASSPRWDRGRRSSEQYF. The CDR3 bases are TGTGCCAGTTCCCCCCGGTGGGACAGGGGGCGCCGCTCCTCCGAGCAGTACTTC.

The chain's CDR3 is CASSPDTNYGYTF. Written as DNA, the CDR3 is TGTGCCAGCAGCCCGGACACGAACTATGGCTACACCTTC. The chain links TRBV2 to TRBJ1-2, with D perhaps TRBD1 (5 bases). Germline assignment: CDR1 SNHLY and CDR2 FYNNEI. This CDR3 region has 13 residues. V lost 6 bases to trimming and J lost 2 bases, with 10 bases between them.

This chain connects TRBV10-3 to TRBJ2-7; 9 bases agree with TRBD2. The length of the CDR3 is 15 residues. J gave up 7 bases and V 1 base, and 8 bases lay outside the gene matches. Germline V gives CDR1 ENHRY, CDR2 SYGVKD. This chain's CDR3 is CAISELGGRAGEQYF. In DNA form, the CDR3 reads TGTGCCATCAGTGAGTTGGGCGGGAGGGCCGGAGAGCAGTACTTC.

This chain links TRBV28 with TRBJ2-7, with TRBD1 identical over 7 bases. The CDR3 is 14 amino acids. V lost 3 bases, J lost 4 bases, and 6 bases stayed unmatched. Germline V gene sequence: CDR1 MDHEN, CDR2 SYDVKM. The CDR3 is CASSFRGYGYEQYF. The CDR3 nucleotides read TGTGCCAGCAGTTTCAGGGGGTACGGGTACGAGCAGTACTTC.

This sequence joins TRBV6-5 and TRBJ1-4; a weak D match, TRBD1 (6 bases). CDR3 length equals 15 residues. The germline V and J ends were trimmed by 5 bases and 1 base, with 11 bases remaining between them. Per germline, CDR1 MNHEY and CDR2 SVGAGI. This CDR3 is CASSKLRGTNEKLFF. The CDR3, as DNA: TGTGCCAGCAGTAAGCTCAGGGGAACTAATGAAAAACTGTTTTTT.

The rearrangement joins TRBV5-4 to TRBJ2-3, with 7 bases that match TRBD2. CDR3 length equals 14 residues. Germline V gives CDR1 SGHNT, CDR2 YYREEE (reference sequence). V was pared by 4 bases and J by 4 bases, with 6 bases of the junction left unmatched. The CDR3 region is CASSRGGEADTQYF. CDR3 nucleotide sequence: TGTGCCAGCAGCCGCGGGGGAGAGGCAGATACGCAGTATTTT.

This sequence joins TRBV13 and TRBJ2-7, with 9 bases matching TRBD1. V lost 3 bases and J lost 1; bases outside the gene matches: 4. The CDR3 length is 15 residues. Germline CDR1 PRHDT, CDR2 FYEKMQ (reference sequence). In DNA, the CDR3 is TGTGCCAGCAGCTTGTACGGGACAGGGTCCTACGAGCAGTACTTC. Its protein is CASSLYGTGSYEQYF.

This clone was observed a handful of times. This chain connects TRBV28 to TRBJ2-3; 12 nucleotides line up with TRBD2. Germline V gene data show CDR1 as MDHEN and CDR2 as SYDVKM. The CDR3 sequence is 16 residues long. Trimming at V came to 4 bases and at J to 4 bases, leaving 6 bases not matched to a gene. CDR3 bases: TGTGCCAGCAGTTCCGCCCTAGCGGGAGGGTCAGATACGCAGTATTTT. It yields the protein CASSSALAGGSDTQYF.

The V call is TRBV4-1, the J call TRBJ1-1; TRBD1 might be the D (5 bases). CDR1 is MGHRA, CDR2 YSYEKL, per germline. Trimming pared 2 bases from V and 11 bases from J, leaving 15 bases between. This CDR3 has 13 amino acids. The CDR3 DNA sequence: TGCGCCAGCAGCCAACGTAAGGGACTGGGGGCTTTCTTT. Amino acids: CASSQRKGLGAFF.

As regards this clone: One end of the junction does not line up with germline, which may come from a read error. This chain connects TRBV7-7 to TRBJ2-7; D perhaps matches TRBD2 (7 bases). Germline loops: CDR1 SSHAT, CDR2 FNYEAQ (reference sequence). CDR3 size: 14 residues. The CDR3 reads CASSLGGGFDEQYF. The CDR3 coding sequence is TGTGCTAGCAGCTTAGGGGGGGGGTTCGATGAGCAGTACTTC. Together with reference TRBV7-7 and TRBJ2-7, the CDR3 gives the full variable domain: GAGVSQSPRYKVTKRGQDVTLRCDPISSHATLYWYQQALGQGPEFLTYFNYEAQPDKSGLPSDRFSAERPEGSISTLTIQRTEQRDSAMYRCASSLGGGFDEQYFGPGTRLTVT.

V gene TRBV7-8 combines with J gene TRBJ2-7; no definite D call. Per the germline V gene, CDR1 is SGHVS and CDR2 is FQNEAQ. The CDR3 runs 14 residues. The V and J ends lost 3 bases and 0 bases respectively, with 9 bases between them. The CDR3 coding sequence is TGTGCCAGCAGCTTGTCGGGTGGCTCCTACGAGCAGTACTTC. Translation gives CASSLSGGSYEQYF.

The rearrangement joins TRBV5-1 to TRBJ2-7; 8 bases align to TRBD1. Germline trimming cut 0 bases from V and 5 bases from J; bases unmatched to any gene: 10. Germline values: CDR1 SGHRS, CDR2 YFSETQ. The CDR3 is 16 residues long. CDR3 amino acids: CASSLAGQGTIHEQYF. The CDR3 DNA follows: TGCGCCAGCAGCTTGGCAGGACAGGGCACCATCCACGAGCAGTACTTC.

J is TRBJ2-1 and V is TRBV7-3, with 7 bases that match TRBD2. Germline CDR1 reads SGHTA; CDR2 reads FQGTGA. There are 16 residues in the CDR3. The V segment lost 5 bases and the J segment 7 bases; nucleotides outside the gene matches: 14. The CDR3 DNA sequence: TGTGCCAGCAGCCCGTCAGCGGGATGGGGTCCAAATGAGCAGTTCTTC. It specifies CASSPSAGWGPNEQFF.

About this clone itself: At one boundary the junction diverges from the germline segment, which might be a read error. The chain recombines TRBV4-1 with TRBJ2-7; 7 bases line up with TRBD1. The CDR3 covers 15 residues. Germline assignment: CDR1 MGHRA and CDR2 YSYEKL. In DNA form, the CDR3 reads TGCGCCAGCACCCAACCCGTGAGGGGGCTCAACGAGCAGTACTTC. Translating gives CASTQPVRGLNEQYF.

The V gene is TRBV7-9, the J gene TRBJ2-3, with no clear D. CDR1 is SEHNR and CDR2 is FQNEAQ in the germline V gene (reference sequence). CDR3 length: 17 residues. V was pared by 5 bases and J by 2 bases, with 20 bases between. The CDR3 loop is CASSLDHLPVNTDTQYF. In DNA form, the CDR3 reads TGTGCCAGCAGCCTAGATCACCTACCCGTGAACACAGATACGCAGTATTTT.

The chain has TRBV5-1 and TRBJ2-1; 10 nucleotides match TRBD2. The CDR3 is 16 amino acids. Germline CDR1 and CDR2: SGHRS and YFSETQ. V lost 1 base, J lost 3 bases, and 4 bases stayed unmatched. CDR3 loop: CASSLRASGSYNEQFF. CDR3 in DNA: TGCGCCAGCAGCTTGAGGGCTAGCGGGAGCTACAATGAGCAGTTCTTC.

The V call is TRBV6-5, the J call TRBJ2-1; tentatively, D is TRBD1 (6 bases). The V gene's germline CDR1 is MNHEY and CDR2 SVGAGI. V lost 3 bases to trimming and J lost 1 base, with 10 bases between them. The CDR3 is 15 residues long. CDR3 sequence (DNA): TGTGCCAGCAGTTATGGGGGCGCGTCCTACAATGAGCAGTTCTTC. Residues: CASSYGGASYNEQFF.

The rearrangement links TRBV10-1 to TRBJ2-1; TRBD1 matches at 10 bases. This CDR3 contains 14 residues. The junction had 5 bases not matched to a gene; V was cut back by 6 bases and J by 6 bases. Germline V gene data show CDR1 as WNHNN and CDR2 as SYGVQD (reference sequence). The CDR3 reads CASSRTGGLNEQFF. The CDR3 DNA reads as TGCGCCAGCAGCCGGACAGGGGGTCTCAATGAGCAGTTCTTC.

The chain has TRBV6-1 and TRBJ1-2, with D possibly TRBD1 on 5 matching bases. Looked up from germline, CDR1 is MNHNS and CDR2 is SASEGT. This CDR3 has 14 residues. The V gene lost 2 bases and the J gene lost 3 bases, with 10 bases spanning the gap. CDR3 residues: CASSEPAGDYGYTF. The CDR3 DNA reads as TGTGCCAGCAGTGAACCCGCGGGGGACTATGGCTACACCTTC.

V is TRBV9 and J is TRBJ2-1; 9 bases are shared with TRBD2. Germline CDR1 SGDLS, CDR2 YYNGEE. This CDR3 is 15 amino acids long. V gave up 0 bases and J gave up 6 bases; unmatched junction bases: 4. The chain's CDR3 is CASSVEAGGLNEQFF. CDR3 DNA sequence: TGTGCCAGCAGCGTAGAAGCGGGAGGTCTCAATGAGCAGTTCTTC.

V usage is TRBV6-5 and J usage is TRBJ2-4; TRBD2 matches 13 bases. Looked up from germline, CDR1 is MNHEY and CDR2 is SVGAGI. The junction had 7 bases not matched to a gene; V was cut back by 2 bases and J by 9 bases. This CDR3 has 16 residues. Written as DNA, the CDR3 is TGTGCCAGCAGTTACCAGACTAGCGGGAGGTTAAGCATTCAGTACTTC. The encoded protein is CASSYQTSGRLSIQYF.

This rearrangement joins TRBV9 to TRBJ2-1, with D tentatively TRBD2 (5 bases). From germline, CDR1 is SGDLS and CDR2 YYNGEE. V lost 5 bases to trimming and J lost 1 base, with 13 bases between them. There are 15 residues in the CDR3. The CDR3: CASSPTRSSYNEQFF. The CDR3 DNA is TGTGCCAGCAGTCCAACTAGATCGTCCTACAATGAGCAGTTCTTC.

The CDR3 nucleotides are TGCGCCAGCAGCCCGACAGGCGGGAACACTGAAGCTTTCTTT. Translating it yields CASSPTGGNTEAFF. V and J are TRBV10-2 and TRBJ1-1, with D tentatively TRBD1 (6 bases). The germline V and J ends were trimmed by 6 bases and 1 base, with 12 bases remaining between them. The CDR3 runs 14 residues. CDR1 and CDR2 (germline): WSHSY, SAAADI.

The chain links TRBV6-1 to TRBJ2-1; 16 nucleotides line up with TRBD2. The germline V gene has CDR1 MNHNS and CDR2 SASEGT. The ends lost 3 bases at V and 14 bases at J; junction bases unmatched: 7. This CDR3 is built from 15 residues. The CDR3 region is CASSEEGLAGGPKFF. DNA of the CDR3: TGTGCCAGCAGTGAGGAGGGACTAGCGGGAGGGCCCAAGTTCTTC.

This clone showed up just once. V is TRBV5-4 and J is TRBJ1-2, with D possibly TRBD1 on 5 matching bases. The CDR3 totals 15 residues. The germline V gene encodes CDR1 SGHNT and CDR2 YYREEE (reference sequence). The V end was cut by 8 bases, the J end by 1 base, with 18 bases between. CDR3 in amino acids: CASGGNRILNYGYTF. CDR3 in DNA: TGTGCCAGTGGGGGGAACAGAATCCTTAACTATGGCTACACCTTC.

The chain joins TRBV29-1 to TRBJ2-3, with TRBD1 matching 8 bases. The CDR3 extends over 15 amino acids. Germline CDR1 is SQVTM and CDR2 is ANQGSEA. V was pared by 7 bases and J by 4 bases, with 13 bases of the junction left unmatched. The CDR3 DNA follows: TGCAGCGCCGTGGGAGGCAGGGGGCAGGCAGATACGCAGTATTTT. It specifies CSAVGGRGQADTQYF.

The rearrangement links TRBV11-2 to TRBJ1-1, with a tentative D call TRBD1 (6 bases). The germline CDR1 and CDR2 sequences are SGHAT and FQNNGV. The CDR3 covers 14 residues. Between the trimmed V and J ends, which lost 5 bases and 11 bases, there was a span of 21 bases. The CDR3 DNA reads TGTGCCAGCAGCCAGAGGGTCGGGGGGCTGTTTGCTTTCTTT. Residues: CASSQRVGGLFAFF. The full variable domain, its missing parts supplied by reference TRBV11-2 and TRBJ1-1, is EAGVAQSPRYKIIEKRQSVAFWCNPISGHATLYWYQQILGQGPKLLIQFQNNGVVDDSQLPKDRFSAERLKGVDSTLKIQPAKLEDSAVYLCASSQRVGGLFAFFGQGTRLTVV.

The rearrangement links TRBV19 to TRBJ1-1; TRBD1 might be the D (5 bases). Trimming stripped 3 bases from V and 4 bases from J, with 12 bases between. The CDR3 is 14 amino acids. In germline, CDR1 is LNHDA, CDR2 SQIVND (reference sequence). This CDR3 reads CASSMRPGGTEAFF. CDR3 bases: TGTGCCAGTAGTATGAGGCCGGGGGGCACTGAAGCTTTCTTT. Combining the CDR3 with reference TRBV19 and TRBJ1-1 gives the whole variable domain DGGITQSPKYLFRKEGQNVTLSCEQNLNHDAMYWYRQDPGQGLRLIYYSQIVNDFQKGDIAEGYSVSREKKESFPLTVTSAQKNPTAFYLCASSMRPGGTEAFFGQGTRLTVV.

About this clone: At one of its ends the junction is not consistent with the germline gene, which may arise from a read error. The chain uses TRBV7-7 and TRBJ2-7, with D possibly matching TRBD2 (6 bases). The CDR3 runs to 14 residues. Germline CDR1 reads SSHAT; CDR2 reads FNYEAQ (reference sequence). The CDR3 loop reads CASSPGTGEEVQYF. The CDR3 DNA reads TGTGCTAGCAGCCCCGGGACTGGGGAAGAGGTGCAGTACTTC.